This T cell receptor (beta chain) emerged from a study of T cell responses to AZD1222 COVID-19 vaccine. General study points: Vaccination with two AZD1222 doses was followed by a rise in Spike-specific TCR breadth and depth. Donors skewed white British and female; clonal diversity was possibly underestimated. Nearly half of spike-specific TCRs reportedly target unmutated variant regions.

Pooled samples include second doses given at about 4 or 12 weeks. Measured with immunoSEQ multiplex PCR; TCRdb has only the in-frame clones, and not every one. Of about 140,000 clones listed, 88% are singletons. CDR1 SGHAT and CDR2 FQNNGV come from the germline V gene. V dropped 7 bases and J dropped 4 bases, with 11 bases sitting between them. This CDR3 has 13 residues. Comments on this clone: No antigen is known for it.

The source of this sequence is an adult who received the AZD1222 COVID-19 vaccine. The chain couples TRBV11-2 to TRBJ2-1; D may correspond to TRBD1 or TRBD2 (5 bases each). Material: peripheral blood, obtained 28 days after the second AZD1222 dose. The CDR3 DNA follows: TGTGCCAGCAAAAGGGACGGATACAATGAGCAGTTCTTC. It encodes CASKRDGYNEQFF. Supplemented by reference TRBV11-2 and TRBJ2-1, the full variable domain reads EAGVAQSPRYKIIEKRQSVAFWCNPISGHATLYWYQQILGQGPKLLIQFQNNGVVDDSQLPKDRFSAERLKGVDSTLKIQPAKLEDSAVYLCASKRDGYNEQFFGPGTRLTVL.